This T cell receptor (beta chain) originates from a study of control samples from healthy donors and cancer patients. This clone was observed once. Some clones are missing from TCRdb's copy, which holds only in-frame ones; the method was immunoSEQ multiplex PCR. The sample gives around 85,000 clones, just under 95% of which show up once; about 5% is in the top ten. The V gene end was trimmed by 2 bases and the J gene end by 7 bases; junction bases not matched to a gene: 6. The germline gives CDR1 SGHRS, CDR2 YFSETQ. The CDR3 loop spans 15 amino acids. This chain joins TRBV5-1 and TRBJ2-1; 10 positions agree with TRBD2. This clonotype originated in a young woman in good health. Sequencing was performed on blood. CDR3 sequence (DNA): TGCGCCAGCAGCTTAATAGCGGGGGGAGGGAATGAGCAGTTCTTC. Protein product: CASSLIAGGGNEQFF.